One and the same sample provided the 6 T cell receptor beta chains below, sequenced in a study of T cell responses to AZD1222 COVID-19 vaccine. This table comes from immunoSEQ multiplex PCR, and its TCRdb copy is limited to in-frame clones, with some not included. The sample contains tens of thousands of clones, roughly 86% of which appear only once. The source material was peripheral blood, sampled on day 0 of AZD1222 vaccination. The receptors originated from an adult in good health.

The chain carries TRBV4-1 and TRBJ1-4; D may be TRBD1 (6 bases). The CDR3 totals 14 residues. Germline CDR1 is MGHRA and CDR2 is YSYEKL. V lost 4 bases, J lost 2 bases, and 8 bases lay in between. In nucleotides, the CDR3 is TGCGCCAGCAGCCGAACAGGGACTAATGAAAAACTGTTTTTT. Translation: CASSRTGTNEKLFF.

The chain uses TRBV5-4 and TRBJ2-1; 10 nucleotides agree with TRBD1. J lost 6 bases, V lost 4 bases, and 13 bases had no gene match. This CDR3 spans 17 amino acids. Germline-derived CDR1 and CDR2 are SGHNT and YYREEE (reference sequence). The CDR3 sequence is CASSPGTGTGAINEQFF. CDR3 nucleotides: TGTGCCAGCAGCCCGGGGACCGGGACAGGGGCTATCAATGAGCAGTTCTTC.

This chain connects TRBV18 to TRBJ2-3, with D unclear. The CDR3 extends over 15 amino acids. Germline V gene data show CDR1 as KGHSH and CDR2 as LQKENI. V dropped 4 bases and J dropped 0 bases, with 11 bases sitting between them. The CDR3 DNA sequence: TGTGCCAGCTCACGCTTATCGACTAGCACAGATACGCAGTATTTT. Translated: CASSRLSTSTDTQYF.

This rearrangement joins TRBV12-3 or TRBV12-4 to TRBJ2-1, with D unresolved. V was pared by 7 bases and J by 6 bases, with 13 bases between. This CDR3 is built from 13 residues. The CDR3 here is CASTTGLPNEQFF. Written as DNA, the CDR3 is TGTGCCAGCACCACGGGCCTCCCCAATGAGCAGTTCTTC.

This clone came up once. V usage is TRBV4-1 and J usage is TRBJ2-1; D perhaps matches TRBD2 (5 bases). The ends were cut back, 2 bases at V and 4 bases at J, with 18 bases in the middle. This CDR3 has 17 residues. The germline V gene encodes CDR1 MGHRA and CDR2 YSYEKL. The CDR3 DNA reads as TGCGCCAGCAGCCAATGGCGGGTGGTAAAAGGTTACAATGAGCAGTTCTTC. It translates to CASSQWRVVKGYNEQFF.

J is TRBJ2-3 and V is TRBV9; TRBD2 matches 9 bases. The CDR3 contains 15 residues. V was pared by 0 bases and J by 1 base, with 0 bases of the junction left unmatched. Germline V lookup: CDR1 SGDLS, CDR2 YYNGEE. The CDR3 DNA reads TGTGCCAGCAGCGTAGAGCGGGAGGGCACAGATACGCAGTATTTT. Translation gives CASSVEREGTDTQYF.